The sequence of this T cell receptor (beta chain) was determined in a study of shared clonotypes between healthy human individuals. This CDR3 comprises 14 residues. The ends were cut back, 6 bases at V and 0 bases at J, with 9 bases in the middle. Looked up from germline, CDR1 is LNHDA and CDR2 is SQIVND (reference sequence). Clones were sequenced by immunoSEQ multiplex PCR, and TCRdb holds only the in-frame ones, with some missing. The sample has approximately 740,000 clones, about 74% seen once. The sequencing input was memory CD4+ T cells sorted from blood. The sample's subset: CD45RA-negative fraction. The source of this sequence is a woman in her 30s in good health. The V gene is TRBV19, the J gene TRBJ2-1; no clear D gene. The CDR3: CASRDVGSYNEQFF. CDR3 bases: TGTGCCAGTAGGGACGTGGGCTCCTACAATGAGCAGTTCTTC.